This TCR beta chain was sequenced for a study of radiotherapy plus CTLA-4 blockade in lung cancer. Study-wide points: In blood, TCR clones derived from the tumor expanded after radiotherapy plus ipilimumab.

This clone was seen more than once but under ten times. Antigen specificity is unknown. The ends were cut back, 6 bases at V and 0 bases at J, with 12 bases in the middle. This CDR3 contains 15 residues. Per the germline V gene, CDR1 is MNHNY and CDR2 is SVGAGI (reference sequence). Libraries were prepared by immunoSEQ multiplex PCR; TCRdb keeps only in-frame clonotypes and omits some of them. The repertoire holds about 68,000 clones, with approximately 79% as singletons. This specimen consisted of peripheral blood, obtained from a patient treated with radiotherapy plus ipilimumab. This chain connects TRBV6-6 to TRBJ1-5; TRBD1 is a possible D gene (6 bases). The sequence came from a human donor with non-small cell lung cancer who had a complete response to radiotherapy plus ipilimumab. The DNA of the CDR3 is TGTGCCAGCAGGCCAACAGGGAATAGCAATCAGCCCCAGCATTTT. Translated: CASRPTGNSNQPQHF.